One T cell receptor (beta chain) is described in this entry. This sample was included in a study of OX40 agonist ivuxolimab in advanced cancers. The repertoire was sequenced with immunoSEQ multiplex PCR; TCRdb's copy has only in-frame clones and lacks some. The profile shows about 38,000 clones, about 82% of them singletons. Germline loops: CDR1 SGHRS, CDR2 YFSETQ. V gave up 0 bases and J gave up 10 bases, with 11 bases separating them. CDR3 length equals 13 residues. This clonotype was obtained from an adult with an advanced solid tumor such as melanoma, head and neck, liver or kidney cancer. The material was CD4+ or CD8+ T cells sorted from blood, obtained in a trial of the OX40 agonist ivuxolimab. The chain carries TRBV5-1 and TRBJ2-1; TRBD2 is a possible D gene (5 bases). CDR3 region: CASSLGEKREQFF. The CDR3 nucleotides read TGCGCCAGCAGCTTGGGGGAGAAGAGGGAGCAGTTCTTC.